The 20 T cell receptor beta chains below were found in one sample sequenced in a study of T cell responses to AZD1222 COVID-19 vaccine. Sequencing was performed with immunoSEQ multiplex PCR; in TCRdb, only in-frame clones are kept and a portion is missing. The sample includes about 150,000 clones, more than 85% of them seen just once. The source was peripheral blood, collected on day 0 of AZD1222 vaccination. These receptors came from an adult in good health.

The V call is TRBV28, the J call TRBJ2-2, with unresolved D. In germline, CDR1 is MDHEN, CDR2 SYDVKM. V lost 7 bases and J 0 bases, leaving 15 bases between the germline ends. The CDR3 has 16 amino acids. CDR3 loop: CASTPGLSSNTGELFF. For the CDR3, the DNA is TGTGCCAGCACCCCAGGTCTTTCTTCGAACACCGGGGAGCTGTTTTTT. Supplemented by reference TRBV28 and TRBJ2-2, the full variable domain reads DVKVTQSSRYLVKRTGEKVFLECVQDMDHENMFWYRQDPGLGLRLIYFSYDVKMKEKGDIPEGYSVSREKKERFSLILESASTNQTSMYLCASTPGLSSNTGELFFGEGSRLTVL.

The V and J genes are TRBV5-1 and TRBJ2-1; 8 positions match TRBD2. Germline assignment: CDR1 SGHRS and CDR2 YFSETQ. This CDR3 contains 15 residues. V was pared by 0 bases and J by 8 bases, with 7 bases of the junction left unmatched. CDR3 sequence reads: CASSLVGTSLYEQFF. CDR3 DNA: TGCGCCAGCAGCTTGGTTGGGACTAGTCTCTATGAGCAGTTCTTC.

Only one count was recorded for this clone. The genes are TRBV7-8 and TRBJ2-7, with unresolved D. The length of the CDR3 is 14 residues. CDR1 and CDR2 from the germline V gene are SGHVS and FQNEAQ. Trimming cost V 0 bases and J 0 bases, with 6 bases left between them. The CDR3 sequence: CASSLAGSSYEQYF. DNA of the CDR3: TGTGCCAGCAGCTTAGCGGGAAGCTCCTACGAGCAGTACTTC.

The chain carries TRBV29-1 and TRBJ2-3, with D perhaps TRBD2 (6 bases). This CDR3 is built from 15 residues. Trimming removed 6 bases from V and 4 bases from J, with 20 bases in between. Per the germline V gene, CDR1 is SQVTM and CDR2 is ANQGSEA. CDR3 bases: TGCAGCGTGGGGCCTAGCGACACGGGTCCAGATACGCAGTATTTT. Its protein product is CSVGPSDTGPDTQYF.

The rearrangement joins TRBV5-1 to TRBJ1-2; 9 bases match TRBD1. The CDR3 loop spans 15 amino acids. The V gene's germline CDR1 is SGHRS and CDR2 YFSETQ. The junction had 8 bases not matched to a gene; V was cut back by 0 bases and J by 8 bases. As DNA, the CDR3 is TGCGCCAGCAGCTTGGAACAGGGGGCGCCGGGAGGCTACACCTTC. Protein: CASSLEQGAPGGYTF.

The rearrangement uses TRBV7-2 and TRBJ1-6; TRBD1 matches at 8 bases. The CDR3 covers 14 residues. Germline V lookup: CDR1 SGHTA, CDR2 FQGNSA. V was pared by 3 bases and J by 14 bases, with 9 bases of the junction left unmatched. This CDR3 is CASSLQGAAIALHF. The CDR3 bases are TGTGCCAGCAGCTTGCAGGGGGCAGCCATAGCCCTCCACTTT.

This sequence joins TRBV27 and TRBJ2-7, with D possibly TRBD1 on 5 matching bases. The germline CDR1 and CDR2 sequences are MNHEY and SMNVEV (reference sequence). CDR3 length: 15 amino acids. V was trimmed by 0 bases and J by 6 bases, leaving 15 bases between them. The CDR3 bases are TGTGCCAGCAGTTTATCGGTCCTTCAGGGATCCGAGCAGTACTTC. This translates into CASSLSVLQGSEQYF.

This CDR3 reads CASSSGGEQFF. In DNA form, the CDR3 reads TGTGCCAGCAGCTCAGGGGGTGAGCAGTTCTTC. The V call is TRBV7-2, the J call TRBJ2-1, with TRBD1 matching over 7 bases. Germline V gives CDR1 SGHTA, CDR2 FQGNSA. The junction had 0 bases not matched to a gene; V was cut back by 4 bases and J by 9 bases. The CDR3 sequence is 11 residues long.

The V call is TRBV19, the J call TRBJ1-1; D perhaps matches TRBD1 (5 bases). The V end lost 3 bases, the J end lost 5 bases, and 13 bases lay between the germline ends. The CDR3 extends over 14 amino acids. CDR1 and CDR2 (germline): LNHDA, SQIVND (reference sequence). CDR3 in amino acids: CASSIVSGVTEAFF. CDR3 nucleotide sequence: TGTGCCAGTAGTATTGTTTCGGGGGTGACTGAAGCTTTCTTT.

This clone was counted a single time. CDR3 protein: CATSRDFSRGGDNSPLHF. In DNA, the CDR3 is TGTGCCACCAGCAGAGATTTTAGTAGGGGAGGTGATAATTCACCCCTCCACTTT. The gene calls are TRBV15 and TRBJ1-6; weak D call: TRBD1 (5 bases). The CDR3 contains 18 residues. The germline V gene encodes CDR1 LNHNV and CDR2 YYDKDF (reference sequence). V gave up 0 bases and J gave up 5 bases, with 17 bases separating them.

The chain has TRBV28 and TRBJ1-5; D gene unclear. The CDR3 loop spans 18 amino acids. V lost 5 bases, J lost 1 base, and 21 bases lay in between. Germline V gene sequence: CDR1 MDHEN, CDR2 SYDVKM. In DNA form, the CDR3 reads TGTGCCAGCAGTCCCCCGGGTGAGGGTGTTAGGAGCAATCAGCCCCAGCATTTT. Encoded protein: CASSPPGEGVRSNQPQHF.

This chain joins TRBV5-5 and TRBJ2-7; D perhaps matches TRBD2 (5 bases). CDR3 length: 13 amino acids. The V end was cut by 0 bases, the J end by 5 bases, with 9 bases between. Germline values: CDR1 SGHKS, CDR2 YYEKEE (reference sequence). Written as DNA, the CDR3 is TGTGCCAGCAGCTTGGTGAGCGGCCACGAGCAGTACTTC. Protein sequence: CASSLVSGHEQYF.

The chain joins TRBV5-1 to TRBJ1-6, with TRBD1 as a possible D gene (5 bases). This CDR3 has 13 amino acids. The germline gives CDR1 SGHRS, CDR2 YFSETQ. V lost 5 bases and J 7 bases, leaving 10 bases between the germline ends. The CDR3, as DNA: TGCGCCAGCAGGGGACCCACGAATTCACCCCTCCACTTT. Amino acid sequence: CASRGPTNSPLHF.

The rearrangement uses TRBV28 and TRBJ1-2; no clear D gene. The CDR3 consists of 13 residues. Trimming removed 2 bases at V and 4 bases at J, with 8 bases between. From germline, CDR1 is MDHEN and CDR2 SYDVKM. The CDR3 nucleotides are TGTGCCAGCAGTTTAGCCACCTTCTATGGCTACACCTTC. It yields the protein CASSLATFYGYTF.

Turning to this clone: In the same sample, other DNA sequences code for this CDR3. V gene TRBV30 combines with J gene TRBJ1-5; D is undetermined. The length of the CDR3 is 12 residues. Per germline, CDR1 GTSNPN and CDR2 SVGIG (reference sequence). V gave up 1 base and J gave up 0 bases, with 1 base separating them. The CDR3 region has the DNA TGTGCCTGGAGTGGTAGCAATCAGCCCCAGCATTTT. Protein: CAWSGSNQPQHF. Combining the CDR3 with reference TRBV30 and TRBJ1-5 gives the whole variable domain SQTIHQWPATLVQPVGSPLSLECTVEGTSNPNLYWYRQAAGRGLQLLFYSVGIGQISSEVPQNLSASRPQDRQFILSSKKLLLSDSGFYLCAWSGSNQPQHFGDGTRLSIL.

This clone was recorded a few times. The chain carries TRBV4-1 and TRBJ2-7, with a possible D match to TRBD2 (6 bases). The length of the CDR3 is 15 residues. V gave up 4 bases and J gave up 3 bases, with 16 bases separating them. Germline V gene sequence: CDR1 MGHRA, CDR2 YSYEKL. CDR3 amino acids: CASSPTEGTLYEQYF. In DNA, the CDR3 is TGCGCCAGCAGCCCCACGGAGGGAACGCTCTACGAGCAGTACTTC.

This sequence joins TRBV7-2 and TRBJ1-6, with 7 bases that match TRBD1. Germline V gives CDR1 SGHTA, CDR2 FQGNSA. Losses at the gene ends were 5 bases for V and 10 bases for J; bases not matched to a gene: 14. The CDR3 runs to 16 residues. CDR3 nucleotides: TGTGCCAGCAGCGTAGGCGGGGCCCAAGGGGGCTCACCCCTCCACTTT. Amino acid sequence: CASSVGGAQGGSPLHF. Supplemented by reference TRBV7-2 and TRBJ1-6, the full variable domain reads GAGVSQSPSNKVTEKGKDVELRCDPISGHTALYWYRQSLGQGLEFLIYFQGNSAPDKSGLPSDRFSAERTGGSVSTLTIQRTQQEDSAVYLCASSVGGAQGGSPLHFGNGTRLTVT.

The chain combines TRBV30 with TRBJ2-7; TRBD2 agrees at 7 bases. The CDR3 runs to 15 residues. V was clipped by 2 bases and J by 4 bases; unmatched bases: 11. Germline CDR1 is GTSNPN and CDR2 is SVGIG (reference sequence). The CDR3 DNA is TGTGCCTGGAGTTGGGTATGGCGGGGGAGTTACGAGCAGTACTTC. Translation gives CAWSWVWRGSYEQYF.

This clone was seen once. The chain recombines TRBV19 with TRBJ1-1; D is uncertain. The V gene lost 5 bases and the J gene lost 5 bases, with 12 bases spanning the gap. CDR1 is LNHDA, CDR2 SQIVND, per germline (reference sequence). There are 13 residues in the CDR3. The CDR3 nucleotides read TGTGCCAGTAGTTATCTCGGGGATACTGAAGCTTTCTTT. It specifies CASSYLGDTEAFF.

The chain uses TRBV19 and TRBJ2-5; D ambiguous. The CDR3 consists of 13 residues. Germline loops: CDR1 LNHDA, CDR2 SQIVND (reference sequence). Trimming cost V 5 bases and J 1 base, with 8 bases left between them. Here the CDR3 reads CASSEQSQETQYF. The CDR3 region has the DNA TGTGCCAGTAGTGAACAGTCCCAAGAGACCCAGTACTTC. Based on the CDR3 plus reference TRBV19 and TRBJ2-5, the full variable domain is DGGITQSPKYLFRKEGQNVTLSCEQNLNHDAMYWYRQDPGQGLRLIYYSQIVNDFQKGDIAEGYSVSREKKESFPLTVTSAQKNPTAFYLCASSEQSQETQYFGPGTRLLVL.